The source of this T cell receptor beta chain is a study of T cell repertoires in cytomegalovirus infection. At the level of the study: Well-studied HLA-B-restricted epitopes and recently identified HLA-C-restricted epitopes of CMV were both used in the study. CMV infection together with matching HLA type was indicated by public TCR beta signatures.

CDR3 length: 15 amino acids. Germline CDR1 SEHNR, CDR2 FQNEAQ (reference sequence). The V segment lost 4 bases and the J segment 0 bases; nucleotides outside the gene matches: 6. Broader study findings: Summed public TCR beta family frequency identified CMV carriers bearing the relevant HLA. HLA-C-restricted CMV clonotypes gave the most frequent clonotype in two of eight donors.

At least ten counts were recorded for this clonotype. The antigen remains undetermined. TCRdb redid the calling of the reads with MiXCR, one entry per CDR3 protein. The sample has roughly 860,000 distinct CDR3 sequences, approximately 32% seen once. The sample in question was cultured CD8+ T cells from PBMCs, obtained from culture after CMV antigen stimulation. This TCR was sampled from a human donor in good health (CMV status not recorded). Some clones in this sample may be carry-over from other donors' samples. V gene TRBV7-9 combines with J gene TRBJ2-7; 7 bases are a match to TRBD1. CDR3 residues: CASSSEGAPSYEQYV. CDR3 sequence (DNA): TGTGCCAGCAGCTCCGAGGGGGCTCCCTCCTACGAGCAGTACGTC.